The 30 T cell receptor beta chains given below trace back to one sample, sequenced in a study of CD8+ T cells in alopecia areata. Sequencing relied on a cDNA template that was reverse transcribed from extracted RNA. Method: immunoSEQ multiplex PCR; TCRdb's copy keeps in-frame clones and lacks some. The sample carries under 350,000 clones, roughly 50% recorded once. The treatment was: oral pan-JAK inhibitor, 5-10 mg twice daily. The sequenced sample was CD4+ T cells sorted from blood, obtained at week 24, from a patient treated with tofacitinib. The receptors shown here come from a human donor with alopecia areata.

V usage is TRBV5-1 and J usage is TRBJ2-1; D is possibly TRBD1 or TRBD2 (5 bases each). Trimming left V 4 bases short and J 3 bases short, with 17 bases between. Germline V gives CDR1 SGHRS, CDR2 YFSETQ. This CDR3 contains 16 residues. CDR3 region: CASSVLETANYNEQFF. For the CDR3, the DNA is TGCGCCAGCAGCGTACTAGAGACAGCGAACTACAATGAGCAGTTCTTC.

DNA for the CDR3: TGTGCCTGGGGTTCGGGGGATACGCAGTATTTT. It encodes CAWGSGDTQYF. V and J are TRBV30 and TRBJ2-3; maybe TRBD2 (5 bases). The V gene's germline CDR1 is GTSNPN and CDR2 SVGIG (reference sequence). The CDR3 totals 11 residues. V lost 5 bases and J lost 6, with 9 bases in between.

The chain couples TRBV5-4 to TRBJ2-7, with D possibly matching TRBD1 (5 bases). Trimming took 4 bases from V and 2 from J, leaving 10 bases between them. Germline CDR1 and CDR2: SGHNT and YYREEE (reference sequence). This CDR3 is 13 amino acids long. The CDR3 bases are TGTGCCAGCAGCGTCTTACAGGCCTACGAGCAGTACTTC. Amino acids: CASSVLQAYEQYF.

This chain uses TRBV5-6 with TRBJ2-6, with unresolved D. V lost 1 base and J lost 0, with 11 bases in between. This CDR3 comprises 17 residues. Germline CDR1 reads SGHDT; CDR2 reads YYEEEE. In DNA, the CDR3 is TGTGCCAGCAGCTTGCTGGTAATACCCTCTGGGGCCAACGTCCTGACTTTC. Translation: CASSLLVIPSGANVLTF.

J is TRBJ1-6 and V is TRBV4-1; maybe TRBD1 (5 bases). Germline V CDR1 and CDR2: MGHRA, YSYEKL. This CDR3 contains 15 residues. With 3 bases removed from V and 8 bases from J, the gap between germline ends came to 14 bases. CDR3 nucleotides: TGCGCCAGCAGCCAGTCATCGTGGGGGGATTCACCCCTCCACTTT. It encodes CASSQSSWGDSPLHF.

This clone was seen a handful of times. The V gene is TRBV5-6, the J gene TRBJ1-1; D uncertain. The CDR3 runs 13 residues. Germline V gene sequence: CDR1 SGHDT, CDR2 YYEEEE. The V and J ends lost 2 bases and 1 base respectively, with 6 bases between them. As DNA, the CDR3 is TGTGCCAGCAGCTTTCAGTGGAACACTGAAGCTTTCTTT. Its protein product is CASSFQWNTEAFF.

The genes are TRBV30 and TRBJ1-5; no clear D. The CDR3 is 14 amino acids. Per germline, CDR1 GTSNPN and CDR2 SVGIG (reference sequence). V was cut by 2 bases and J by 4 bases, with 12 bases left in between. For the CDR3, the DNA is TGTGCCTGGAGTACGGCAGGAGGAAATCAGCCCCAGCATTTT. Translation: CAWSTAGGNQPQHF.

This clone turned up a few times. This chain joins TRBV12-5 and TRBJ1-1; no reliable D call. Germline V CDR1 and CDR2: LGHNT, FRNRAP. The CDR3 totals 13 residues. The V gene lost 7 bases and the J gene lost 0 bases, with 9 bases spanning the gap. Here the CDR3 DNA reads TGTGCTAGTGCGGCACGGTTGAACACTGAAGCTTTCTTT. Encoded protein: CASAARLNTEAFF.

This clone was detected only a few times. The chain couples TRBV4-1 to TRBJ2-2; perhaps TRBD2 as D (5 bases). V was pared by 4 bases and J by 8 bases, with 17 bases between. CDR3 size: 15 residues. Germline V gene sequence: CDR1 MGHRA, CDR2 YSYEKL. For the CDR3, the DNA is TGCGCCAGCAGCCTCGAGGGTGGGCGGAGAGGGGAGCTGTTTTTT. Translated: CASSLEGGRRGELFF.

The chain links TRBV30 to TRBJ1-2; TRBD1 is a possible D gene (5 bases). Germline V gene lookup returns CDR1 GTSNPN and CDR2 SVGIG (reference sequence). V was clipped by 1 base and J by 5 bases, with 11 bases between them. The CDR3 covers 13 residues. CDR3 protein: CAWSESGKYGYTF. CDR3 in DNA: TGTGCCTGGAGTGAATCAGGGAAGTATGGCTACACCTTC.

V and J are TRBV6-5 and TRBJ1-2; D perhaps matches TRBD1 (6 bases). Trimming pared 4 bases from V and 3 bases from J, leaving 15 bases between. Germline values: CDR1 MNHEY, CDR2 SVGAGI. CDR3 length equals 15 residues. DNA of the CDR3: TGTGCCAGCAGTTCATCAGGGGTTGGGGACTATGGCTACACCTTC. Encoded protein: CASSSSGVGDYGYTF.

The chain recombines TRBV30 with TRBJ1-6; TRBD1 agrees at 10 bases. The trim removed 5 bases at V and 6 bases at J, leaving 1 base unmatched. The germline CDR1 and CDR2 sequences are GTSNPN and SVGIG (reference sequence). The CDR3 has 13 amino acids. DNA of the CDR3: TGTGCCTGGGGGACAGGGGTTAATTCACCCCTCCACTTT. Its translation is CAWGTGVNSPLHF.

CDR3: CASSQGTGLQYGYTF. Written as DNA, the CDR3 is TGCGCCAGCAGCCAAGGGACAGGGCTACAGTATGGCTACACCTTC. The chain joins TRBV4-1 to TRBJ1-2, with 8 bases matching TRBD1. With 1 base clipped from V and 5 bases from J, the junction kept 6 bases outside the gene matches. This CDR3 has 15 amino acids. The V gene's germline CDR1 is MGHRA and CDR2 YSYEKL.

The rearrangement uses TRBV5-4 and TRBJ2-7; D perhaps matches TRBD2 (6 bases). The germline CDR1 and CDR2 sequences are SGHNT and YYREEE (reference sequence). With 9 bases removed from V and 2 bases from J, the gap between germline ends came to 15 bases. The CDR3 is made up of 13 amino acids. CDR3 sequence reads: CATCSGAAYEQYF. The CDR3 DNA is TGTGCCACCTGTAGCGGTGCCGCCTACGAGCAGTACTTC.

In its sample, this clone was seen a few times. V gene TRBV7-9 combines with J gene TRBJ1-2; maybe TRBD1 (5 bases). CDR1 SEHNR and CDR2 FQNEAQ come from the germline V gene (reference sequence). The CDR3 contains 13 residues. V lost 7 bases, J lost 8 bases, and 17 bases lay in between. The CDR3 DNA reads as TGTGCCAGCACCCTCGAGGGACCAGGGGGCTACACCTTC. It is translated as CASTLEGPGGYTF.

This clone was seen only a few times. The rearrangement uses TRBV5-1 and TRBJ2-6; D remains ambiguous. CDR3 size: 16 residues. Germline loops: CDR1 SGHRS, CDR2 YFSETQ. Trimming stripped 0 bases from V and 4 bases from J, with 11 bases between. The CDR3 is CASSLEAPGGANVLTF. The CDR3 DNA is TGCGCCAGCAGCTTGGAGGCCCCCGGGGGGGCCAACGTCCTGACTTTC.

The V and J genes are TRBV2 and TRBJ2-3; 8 bases agree with TRBD1. The V and J ends lost 6 bases and 7 bases, in that order; junction bases with no gene match: 9. CDR1 is SNHLY and CDR2 is FYNNEI in the germline V gene. This CDR3 has 14 amino acids. The CDR3 nucleotides are TGTGCCAGCAGCAGACAGGGGATCTCTTATACGCAGTATTTT. Translation: CASSRQGISYTQYF.

The chain uses TRBV30 and TRBJ2-7; no definite D call. V dropped 5 bases and J dropped 4 bases, with 12 bases sitting between them. Germline values: CDR1 GTSNPN, CDR2 SVGIG (reference sequence). This CDR3 is built from 12 residues. CDR3 amino acids: CAWEKDSYEQYF. The CDR3 DNA sequence: TGTGCCTGGGAGAAGGATTCTTACGAGCAGTACTTC.

On this clone itself: The same CDR3 is also encoded by other DNA sequences in this sample. The genes are TRBV7-2 and TRBJ1-1; D gene unclear. The germline gives CDR1 SGHTA, CDR2 FQGNSA. The V end was cut by 5 bases, the J end by 0 bases, with 10 bases between. CDR3 length equals 14 residues. CDR3 residues: CASSPGPLNTEAFF. DNA of the CDR3: TGTGCCAGCAGCCCCGGGCCCTTGAACACTGAAGCTTTCTTT.

In this sample, this clone turned up a few times. The chain joins TRBV7-9 to TRBJ2-7; D unresolved. The V gene's germline CDR1 is SEHNR and CDR2 FQNEAQ (reference sequence). V dropped 3 bases and J dropped 6 bases, with 12 bases sitting between them. CDR3 size: 13 residues. In DNA, the CDR3 is TGTGCCAGCAGCTTCACGGCATCCCGCGAGCAGTACTTC. Translated: CASSFTASREQYF.

V gene TRBV11-3 combines with J gene TRBJ2-1, with 7 bases aligning to TRBD1. The CDR3 has 16 amino acids. V shed 5 bases, J shed 6 bases, and the junction held 13 bases outside the gene matches. Per the germline V gene, CDR1 is SGHNT and CDR2 is YENEEA. This CDR3 is CASSRLSLTGFNEQFF. CDR3 in DNA: TGTGCCAGCAGCCGCCTCTCCCTGACAGGGTTCAATGAGCAGTTCTTC.

V usage is TRBV11-2 and J usage is TRBJ2-5, with D uncertain. CDR1 and CDR2 from the germline V gene are SGHAT and FQNNGV. V lost 2 bases to trimming and J lost 3 bases, with 13 bases between them. This CDR3 contains 15 residues. The CDR3 region is CASSLPLWGEETQYF. CDR3 in DNA: TGTGCCAGCAGCTTACCCCTATGGGGTGAAGAGACCCAGTACTTC.

The rearrangement links TRBV30 to TRBJ1-4; D gene unclear. Germline V lookup: CDR1 GTSNPN, CDR2 SVGIG (reference sequence). V gave up 3 bases and J gave up 4 bases, with 9 bases separating them. The CDR3 has 13 residues. The CDR3 DNA reads as TGTGCCTGGAGGCCAGGCTATAATGAAAAACTGTTTTTT. Its translation is CAWRPGYNEKLFF.

As to this clone: Other DNA sequences within the sample encode an identical CDR3. The CDR3 region is CASSQGSGTNTEAFF. CDR3 in DNA: TGCGCCAGCAGCCAAGGATCCGGTACGAACACTGAAGCTTTCTTT. The J gene is TRBJ1-1, the V gene TRBV4-1; D is unresolved. This CDR3 has 15 amino acids. CDR1 MGHRA and CDR2 YSYEKL come from the germline V gene. V was cut by 1 base and J by 1 base, with 10 bases left in between.

The chain joins TRBV6-1 to TRBJ2-5; 7 positions agree with TRBD1. Germline-derived CDR1 and CDR2 are MNHNS and SASEGT. The CDR3 length is 16 residues. Trimming took 0 bases from V and 2 from J; bases not matched to a gene: 6. The CDR3 region has the DNA TGTGCCAGCAGTGAAGCGCTGGGACAGACGCAAGAGACCCAGTACTTC. This gives the protein CASSEALGQTQETQYF.

The chain is built from TRBV2 and TRBJ1-1; tentative D call: TRBD1 (6 bases). V was clipped by 8 bases and J by 1 base, with 14 bases between them. Germline loops: CDR1 SNHLY, CDR2 FYNNEI. The CDR3 contains 14 residues. The CDR3 nucleotides read TGTGCCAGCTTGGGGCTACAGGGGAACACTGAAGCTTTCTTT. This encodes CASLGLQGNTEAFF.

This clone appeared a few times. This sequence joins TRBV11-2 and TRBJ1-1; D is possibly TRBD1 (6 bases). The V gene lost 3 bases and the J gene lost 6 bases, with 14 bases spanning the gap. The V gene's germline CDR1 is SGHAT and CDR2 FQNNGV. The CDR3 is 14 amino acids. The DNA of the CDR3 is TGTGCCAGCAGCTTTCACAGGGATCGCGCTGAAGCTTTCTTT. Translation: CASSFHRDRAEAFF.

V gene TRBV30 combines with J gene TRBJ2-1; TRBD2 matches 9 bases. The CDR3 extends over 14 amino acids. V shed 7 bases and J 6 bases; nucleotides not matched to a gene: 10. Germline V gives CDR1 GTSNPN, CDR2 SVGIG (reference sequence). Here the CDR3 reads CASGGGGAGNEQFF. CDR3 in DNA: TGTGCCTCGGGAGGCGGGGGGGCAGGCAATGAGCAGTTCTTC. The whole variable domain, filled in from reference TRBV30 and TRBJ2-1, reads SQTIHQWPATLVQPVGSPLSLECTVEGTSNPNLYWYRQAAGRGLQLLFYSVGIGQISSEVPQNLSASRPQDRQFILSSKKLLLSDSGFYLCASGGGGAGNEQFFGPGTRLTVL.

The gene calls are TRBV28 and TRBJ2-1, with unresolved D. V gave up 3 bases and J gave up 0 bases, with 9 bases separating them. This CDR3 contains 15 residues. The germline CDR1 and CDR2 sequences are MDHEN and SYDVKM. CDR3 region: CASSFGSSSYNEQFF. The CDR3 bases are TGTGCCAGCAGTTTTGGCTCAAGCTCCTACAATGAGCAGTTCTTC.

The rearrangement links TRBV27 to TRBJ2-5; the D call may be TRBD1 or TRBD2 (5 bases each). Germline V gives CDR1 MNHEY, CDR2 SMNVEV (reference sequence). The CDR3 totals 14 residues. V was shortened by 8 bases and J by 2 bases, with 15 bases between the two germline ends. This CDR3 is CASGGRQSQETQYF. The CDR3 bases are TGTGCCAGCGGGGGAAGACAGTCTCAAGAGACCCAGTACTTC.